Following are 19 T cell receptor beta chains from one sample sequenced in a study of shared clonotypes between healthy human individuals. Sequencing was performed with immunoSEQ multiplex PCR; in TCRdb, only in-frame clones are kept and a portion is missing. The table includes around 530,000 clones, around 80% detected once. Source material: PBMCs. Source of these receptors: a woman in her forties in good health. Some clones in this sample may be carry-over from other donors' samples.

This rearrangement joins TRBV11-2 to TRBJ2-2; 8 positions agree with TRBD2. This CDR3 comprises 16 residues. V gave up 5 bases and J gave up 4 bases; unmatched junction bases: 9. CDR1 is SGHAT and CDR2 is FQNNGV in the germline V gene. The CDR3 sequence: CASSPGTRAATGELFF. The CDR3 DNA sequence: TGTGCCAGCAGCCCTGGGACTAGAGCGGCCACCGGGGAGCTGTTTTTT.

A few counts support this clone. This chain joins TRBV27 and TRBJ2-7, with 10 bases lining up with TRBD2. Germline-derived CDR1 and CDR2 are MNHEY and SMNVEV (reference sequence). The CDR3 extends over 14 amino acids. The V gene end was trimmed by 4 bases and the J gene end by 4 bases; junction bases not matched to a gene: 4. CDR3 coding DNA: TGTGCCAGCAGTTCAAGCGGGAGGGTTTACGAGCAGTACTTC. Residues: CASSSSGRVYEQYF.

This chain links TRBV6-1 with TRBJ1-1; no clear D. V gave up 11 bases and J gave up 1 base, with 11 bases separating them. Germline CDR1 reads MNHNS; CDR2 reads SASEGT. The CDR3 is made up of 12 amino acids. CDR3: CAAAGSNTEAFF. CDR3 DNA: TGTGCCGCCGCGGGTTCGAACACTGAAGCTTTCTTT.

Points on this clone: At one end the junction does not follow the germline gene, possibly because of a read error. This chain joins TRBV9 and TRBJ1-2, with a possible D match to TRBD1 (6 bases). The CDR3 is 15 amino acids. Per the germline V gene, CDR1 is SGDLS and CDR2 is YYNGEE. The CDR3 DNA reads as TGTGCCAGCAACGTAGGGGGACACACGTTGGATGGCTACACCTTC. It is translated as CASNVGGHTLDGYTF.

This clone has a single count. Other nucleotide sequences from this sample produce the same CDR3. The V gene is TRBV5-1, the J gene TRBJ2-2; 7 nucleotides align to TRBD1. Looked up from germline, CDR1 is SGHRS and CDR2 is YFSETQ. There are 14 residues in the CDR3. Trimming removed 4 bases from V and 4 bases from J; junction bases left unmatched: 4. The chain's CDR3 is CASSLGQSTGELFF. CDR3 nucleotide sequence: TGCGCCAGCAGCCTGGGACAGTCCACCGGGGAGCTGTTTTTT.

The chain carries TRBV6-5 and TRBJ2-2; D unresolved. The V gene's germline CDR1 is MNHEY and CDR2 SVGAGI. This CDR3 is built from 16 residues. Trimming shortened V by 2 bases and J by 4 bases, and 14 bases separated the two germline ends. The CDR3 sequence is CASSYGRGASTGELFF. In nucleotides, the CDR3 is TGTGCCAGCAGTTACGGCAGAGGAGCGTCCACCGGGGAGCTGTTTTTT.

This clone was observed at least ten times. This chain joins TRBV2 and TRBJ2-2; no clear D. Germline CDR1 is SNHLY and CDR2 is FYNNEI. V was shortened by 2 bases and J by 1 base, with 17 bases between the two germline ends. The CDR3 is 18 residues long. CDR3 region: CASSELEPWMGNTGELFF. CDR3 in DNA: TGTGCCAGCAGTGAATTGGAACCCTGGATGGGGAACACCGGGGAGCTGTTTTTT.

The chain has TRBV30 and TRBJ1-1; D not certain. CDR3 length: 11 residues. Germline V gene data show CDR1 as GTSNPN and CDR2 as SVGIG (reference sequence). The V and J ends lost 4 bases and 5 bases respectively, with 8 bases between them. CDR3 sequence (DNA): TGTGCCTGGACAGAGCGGACTGAAGCTTTCTTT. It specifies CAWTERTEAFF.

The chain links TRBV6-4 to TRBJ1-2, with TRBD1 identical over 7 bases. CDR1 MRHNA and CDR2 SNTAGT come from the germline V gene. CDR3 length: 15 residues. Unmatched junction bases numbered 7, after V lost 2 bases and J lost 4 bases. CDR3 in DNA: TGTGCCAGCAGTGACCGATCGGACAGGAGCTATGGCTACACCTTC. This codes for CASSDRSDRSYGYTF.

This clone occurred once. This chain links TRBV5-4 with TRBJ2-3; D may be TRBD2 (6 bases). V was trimmed by 4 bases and J by 3 bases, leaving 15 bases between them. The length of the CDR3 is 15 residues. CDR1 is SGHNT, CDR2 YYREEE, per germline (reference sequence). The CDR3 DNA reads as TGTGCCAGCAGCCCGGGAGTGGCAGAAACAGATACGCAGTATTTT. Translated: CASSPGVAETDTQYF. Full variable domain (remainder filled in from reference TRBV5-4 and TRBJ2-3): ETGVTQSPTHLIKTRGQQVTLRCSSQSGHNTVSWYQQALGQGPQFIFQYYREEENGRGNFPPRFSGLQFPNYSSELNVNALELDDSALYLCASSPGVAETDTQYFGPGTRLTVL.

This rearrangement joins TRBV5-6 to TRBJ2-7; 7 nucleotides agree with TRBD1. CDR1 and CDR2 (germline): SGHDT, YYEEEE. Trimming removed 4 bases from V and 4 bases from J; junction bases left unmatched: 17. The CDR3 totals 17 residues. CDR3 amino acids: CASSTTLQGTIAYEQYF. As DNA, the CDR3 is TGTGCCAGCAGCACTACTCTACAGGGGACGATAGCTTACGAGCAGTACTTC.

V is TRBV9 and J is TRBJ2-2, with unresolved D. The V gene lost 0 bases and the J gene lost 2 bases, with 11 bases spanning the gap. The V gene's germline CDR1 is SGDLS and CDR2 YYNGEE. The CDR3 covers 16 residues. CDR3 sequence reads: CASSVEVNRNTGELFF. Here the CDR3 DNA reads TGTGCCAGCAGCGTAGAAGTTAACCGAAACACCGGGGAGCTGTTTTTT. The whole variable domain, remainder taken from reference TRBV9 and TRBJ2-2, is DSGVTQTPKHLITATGQRVTLRCSPRSGDLSVYWYQQSLDQGLQFLIQYYNGEERAKGNILERFSAQQFPDLHSELNLSSLELGDSALYFCASSVEVNRNTGELFFGEGSRLTVL.

This clone appeared a few times. The chain has TRBV4-1 and TRBJ2-2; 9 nucleotides match TRBD2. Germline V gives CDR1 MGHRA, CDR2 YSYEKL. This CDR3 has 17 amino acids. The V and J ends lost 5 bases and 0 bases, in that order; junction bases with no gene match: 7. This chain's CDR3 is CASSSSSGIANTGELFF. As DNA, the CDR3 is TGCGCCAGCAGCTCTTCTAGCGGGATCGCGAACACCGGGGAGCTGTTTTTT.

This clone has just one count. The chain links TRBV5-1 to TRBJ1-2, with unresolved D. The CDR3 length is 15 residues. Germline CDR1 is SGHRS and CDR2 is YFSETQ. The germline V and J ends were trimmed by 6 bases and 0 bases, with 15 bases remaining between them. This CDR3 reads CASKGLEGSNYGYTF. DNA for the CDR3: TGCGCCAGCAAGGGTTTAGAGGGATCTAACTATGGCTACACCTTC.

This clone came up a few times. The V call is TRBV10-1, the J call TRBJ2-1; D perhaps matches TRBD2 (5 bases). This CDR3 spans 15 amino acids. CDR1 is WNHNN, CDR2 SYGVQD, per germline (reference sequence). Between the trimmed V and J ends, which lost 3 bases and 2 bases, there was a span of 11 bases. CDR3 protein: CASSESGEPYNEQFF. In nucleotides, the CDR3 is TGCGCCAGCAGTGAAAGCGGAGAGCCCTACAATGAGCAGTTCTTC.

The table lists this clone with a few counts. The chain couples TRBV28 to TRBJ2-1, with D perhaps matching TRBD1 (6 bases). Trimming removed 7 bases from V and 1 base from J, with 11 bases in between. The germline CDR1 and CDR2 sequences are MDHEN and SYDVKM. This CDR3 is 14 amino acids long. This chain's CDR3 is CASTPQGSYNEQFF. The CDR3 bases are TGTGCCAGCACCCCACAGGGATCCTACAATGAGCAGTTCTTC. The full variable domain, with the rest looked up from reference TRBV28 and TRBJ2-1, is DVKVTQSSRYLVKRTGEKVFLECVQDMDHENMFWYRQDPGLGLRLIYFSYDVKMKEKGDIPEGYSVSREKKERFSLILESASTNQTSMYLCASTPQGSYNEQFFGPGTRLTVL.

The V call is TRBV4-1, the J call TRBJ1-5; D gene uncertain. Trimming removed 0 bases at V and 7 bases at J, with 10 bases between. Germline V gives CDR1 MGHRA, CDR2 YSYEKL. CDR3 length: 14 residues. The CDR3: CASSQDPTGQPQHF. Written as DNA, the CDR3 is TGCGCCAGCAGCCAAGACCCCACGGGACAGCCCCAGCATTTT.

The chain uses TRBV7-2 and TRBJ2-5; D unresolved. CDR1 is SGHTA, CDR2 FQGNSA, per germline. The CDR3 loop spans 14 amino acids. V was shortened by 1 base and J by 5 bases, with 11 bases between the two germline ends. The CDR3 spells CASSLVSLGETQYF. The CDR3 DNA reads as TGTGCCAGCAGCTTAGTCTCCTTGGGGGAGACCCAGTACTTC.

This chain links TRBV6-6 with TRBJ2-1; 8 nucleotides match TRBD2. This CDR3 contains 15 residues. With V trimmed by 7 bases and J by 0 bases, 5 bases remained unmatched. CDR1 MNHNY and CDR2 SVGAGI come from the germline V gene (reference sequence). The CDR3 here is CASITGTSSYNEQFF. As DNA, the CDR3 is TGTGCCAGCATCACCGGGACTAGCTCCTACAATGAGCAGTTCTTC.